The T cell receptor beta chain under discussion was sequenced for a study of regulatory T cells in long-lasting Graves disease. With V trimmed by 2 bases and J by 5 bases, 5 bases remained unmatched. Germline lookup yields CDR1 MDHEN and CDR2 SYDVKM. The CDR3 contains 15 residues. This sample's time point: persistent/refractory GD, antithyroid drugs over 5 years with positive TRAb. TCR sequences were obtained from RNA taken from PBMCs. Per American Thyroid Association guidelines, Graves' disease was diagnosed. CDR3-region Arm-PCR and iRepertoire HTBI primers produced the TCR beta libraries. MiXCR was run by TCRdb on the multiplex PCR reads, yielding one entry per CDR3 protein. This table holds hundreds of thousands of distinct CDR3 sequences, roughly 20% found once. This clonotype was counted ten times or more.

The TCR comes from a female donor with Graves disease. The gene calls are TRBV28 and TRBJ2-7, with 11 bases fitting TRBD1. The input for sequencing was peripheral blood mononuclear cells (PBMCs), taken when the disease was refractory, from a patient treated with antithyroid drugs. CDR3 sequence reads: CASSLMGTGGHEQYF. In nucleotides, the CDR3 is TGTGCCAGCAGTTTAATGGGGACAGGGGGACACGAGCAGTACTTC. Supplemented by reference TRBV28 and TRBJ2-7, the full variable domain reads DVKVTQSSRYLVKRTGEKVFLECVQDMDHENMFWYRQDPGLGLRLIYFSYDVKMKEKGDIPEGYSVSREKKERFSLILESASTNQTSMYLCASSLMGTGGHEQYFGPGTRLTVT.